This entry is about one T cell receptor (beta chain). The method was immunoSEQ multiplex PCR; TCRdb's version includes in-frame clones alone and lacks a portion of them. The repertoire has about 70,000 clones, over 75% of them found once; the top ten carry roughly 0.5%. This sample was taken from a study of OX40 agonist ivuxolimab in advanced cancers. This material consisted of CD4+ or CD8+ T cells sorted from blood, taken in a trial of the OX40 agonist ivuxolimab. The origin of this receptor is an adult with an advanced solid tumor such as melanoma, head and neck, liver or kidney cancer.

The CDR3 DNA reads TGTGCCAGCAGTTTTTCACAGGGCTCCTATAATTCACCCCTCCACTTT. Its protein product is CASSFSQGSYNSPLHF. The chain recombines TRBV7-9 with TRBJ1-6, with D possibly being TRBD1 (6 bases). Per germline, CDR1 SEHNR and CDR2 FQNEAQ (reference sequence). V was cut by 6 bases and J by 0 bases, with 12 bases left in between. The CDR3 has 16 amino acids. The whole variable domain, filled in from reference TRBV7-9 and TRBJ1-6, reads DTGVSQNPRHKITKRGQNVTFRCDPISEHNRLYWYRQTLGQGPEFLTYFQNEAQLEKSRLLSDRFSAERPKGSFSTLEIQRTEQGDSAMYLCASSFSQGSYNSPLHFGNGTRLTVT.